This T cell receptor (beta chain) was captured in a study of identical twins. The study's findings and limits: Models, which agreed with sharing between unrelated individuals, nonetheless underestimated the out-of-frame TCR alpha sharing seen in monozygotic twins.

The V end was cut by 8 bases, the J end by 4 bases, with 18 bases between. The CDR3 contains 15 residues. Germline-derived CDR1 and CDR2 are LNHDA and SQIVND (reference sequence). This clonotype came up a few times. Antigen unknown. In TCRdb, the 5' RACE reads were re-called with MiXCR into one record per CDR3 protein. The repertoire holds about 220,000 distinct CDR3 sequences, with 6.5% as singletons. Separately, the same data were catalogued under a study of T cells expressing NK-cell markers. That paper states: One of the eight sequenced donors was seronegative, whereas the other seven were HCMV-seropositive.

V and J are TRBV19 and TRBJ1-5, with D uncertain. The receptor was isolated from a woman younger than 30 in good health. Source material: CD8+ T cells sorted from blood. CDR3 coding DNA: TGTGCCAGTCAGTTTTGGACGGACCCTAATCAGCCCCAGCATTTT. This sequence encodes CASQFWTDPNQPQHF.